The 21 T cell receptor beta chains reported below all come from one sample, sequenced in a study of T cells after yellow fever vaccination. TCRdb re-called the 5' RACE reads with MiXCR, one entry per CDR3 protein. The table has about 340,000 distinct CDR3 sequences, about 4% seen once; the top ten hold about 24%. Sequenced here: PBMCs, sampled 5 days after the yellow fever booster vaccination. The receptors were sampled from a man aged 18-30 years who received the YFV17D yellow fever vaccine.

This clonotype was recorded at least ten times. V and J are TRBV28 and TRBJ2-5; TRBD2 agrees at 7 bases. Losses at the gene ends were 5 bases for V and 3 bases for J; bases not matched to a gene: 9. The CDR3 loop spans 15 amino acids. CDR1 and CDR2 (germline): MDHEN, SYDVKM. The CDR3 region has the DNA TGTGCCAGCAGTCCCCCCAGAAGCGGGAAAGAGACCCAGTACTTC. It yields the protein CASSPPRSGKETQYF.

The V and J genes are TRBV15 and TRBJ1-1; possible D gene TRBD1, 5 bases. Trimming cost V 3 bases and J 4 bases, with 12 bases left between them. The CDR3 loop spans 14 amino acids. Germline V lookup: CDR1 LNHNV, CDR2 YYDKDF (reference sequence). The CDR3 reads CATSRGGGTTEAFF. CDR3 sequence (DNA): TGTGCCACCAGCAGGGGCGGGGGGACCACTGAAGCTTTCTTT.

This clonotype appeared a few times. The CDR3 here is CASRGQTGANVLTF. Here the CDR3 DNA reads TGTGCCAGCAGGGGACAGACGGGGGCCAACGTCCTGACTTTC. V and J are TRBV12-3 or TRBV12-4 and TRBJ2-6; 7 nucleotides align to TRBD1. CDR3 length: 14 amino acids. The V gene end was trimmed by 6 bases and the J gene end by 4 bases; junction bases not matched to a gene: 3.

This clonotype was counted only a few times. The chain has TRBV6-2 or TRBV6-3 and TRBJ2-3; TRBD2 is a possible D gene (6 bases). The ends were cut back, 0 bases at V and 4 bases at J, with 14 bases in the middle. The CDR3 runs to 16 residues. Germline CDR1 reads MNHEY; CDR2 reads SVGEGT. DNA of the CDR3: TGTGCCAGCAGTTACTCAGGGGACTTAAGCCCAGATACGCAGTATTTT. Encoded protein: CASSYSGDLSPDTQYF.

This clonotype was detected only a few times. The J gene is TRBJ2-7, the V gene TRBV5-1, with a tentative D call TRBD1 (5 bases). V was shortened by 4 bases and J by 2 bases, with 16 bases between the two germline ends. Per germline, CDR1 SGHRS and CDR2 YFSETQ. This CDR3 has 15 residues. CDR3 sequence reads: CASSLTPDSPYEQYV. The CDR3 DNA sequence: TGCGCCAGCAGCCTGACTCCCGACAGCCCCTACGAGCAGTACGTC.

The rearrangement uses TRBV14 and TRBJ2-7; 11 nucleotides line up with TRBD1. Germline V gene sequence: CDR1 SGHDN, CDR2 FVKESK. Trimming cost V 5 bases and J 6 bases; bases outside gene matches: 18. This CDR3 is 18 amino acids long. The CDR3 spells CASSSDRGRGWGSPEQYV. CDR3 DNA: TGTGCCAGCAGCTCGGACAGGGGGCGCGGTTGGGGTAGCCCCGAGCAGTACGTC.

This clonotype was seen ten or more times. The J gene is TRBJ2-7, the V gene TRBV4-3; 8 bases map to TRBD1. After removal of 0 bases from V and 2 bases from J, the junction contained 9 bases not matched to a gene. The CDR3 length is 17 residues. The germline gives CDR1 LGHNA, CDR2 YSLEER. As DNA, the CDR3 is TGCGCCAGCAGCCAAGATCTTGGACAGGGAAAGCCCTACGAGCAGTACTTC. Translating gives CASSQDLGQGKPYEQYF.

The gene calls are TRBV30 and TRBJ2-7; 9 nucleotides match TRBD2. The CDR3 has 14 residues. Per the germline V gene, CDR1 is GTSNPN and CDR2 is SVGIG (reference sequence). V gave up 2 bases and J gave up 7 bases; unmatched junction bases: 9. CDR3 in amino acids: CAWSQVAGAQEQYF. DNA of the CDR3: TGTGCCTGGAGTCAGGTAGCGGGGGCCCAGGAGCAGTACTTC.

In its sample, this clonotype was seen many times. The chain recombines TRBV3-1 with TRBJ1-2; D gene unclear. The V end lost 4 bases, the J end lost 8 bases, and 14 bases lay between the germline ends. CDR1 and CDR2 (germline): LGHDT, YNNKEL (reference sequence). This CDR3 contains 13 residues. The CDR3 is CASSPEGVLGYTF. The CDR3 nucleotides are TGTGCCAGCAGCCCCGAGGGAGTATTGGGCTACACCTTC. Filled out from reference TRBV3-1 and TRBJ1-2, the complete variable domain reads DTAVSQTPKYLVTQMGNDKSIKCEQNLGHDTMYWYKQDSKKFLKIMFSYNNKELIINETVPNRFSPKSPDKAHLNLHINSLELGDSAVYFCASSPEGVLGYTFGSGTRLTVV.

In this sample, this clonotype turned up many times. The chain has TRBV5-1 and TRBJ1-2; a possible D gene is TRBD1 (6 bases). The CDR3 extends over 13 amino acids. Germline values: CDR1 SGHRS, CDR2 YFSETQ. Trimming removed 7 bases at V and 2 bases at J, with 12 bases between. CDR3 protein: CASSTGQNYGYTF. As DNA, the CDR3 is TGCGCCAGCTCGACCGGACAGAACTATGGCTACACCTTC.

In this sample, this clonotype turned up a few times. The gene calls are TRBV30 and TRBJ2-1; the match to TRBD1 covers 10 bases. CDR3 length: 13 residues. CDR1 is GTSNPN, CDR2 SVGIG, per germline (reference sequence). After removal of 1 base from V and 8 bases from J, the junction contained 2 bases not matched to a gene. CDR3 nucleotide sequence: TGTGCCTGGAGTGCCGGACAGGGGGATGAGCAGTTCTTC. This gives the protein CAWSAGQGDEQFF.

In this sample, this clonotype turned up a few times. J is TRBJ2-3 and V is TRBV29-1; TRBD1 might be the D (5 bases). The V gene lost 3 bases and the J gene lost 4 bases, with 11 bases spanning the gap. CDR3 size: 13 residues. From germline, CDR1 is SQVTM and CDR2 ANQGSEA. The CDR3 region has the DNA TGCAGCGTTGAGTTAGGACACCCAGATACGCAGTATTTT. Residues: CSVELGHPDTQYF.

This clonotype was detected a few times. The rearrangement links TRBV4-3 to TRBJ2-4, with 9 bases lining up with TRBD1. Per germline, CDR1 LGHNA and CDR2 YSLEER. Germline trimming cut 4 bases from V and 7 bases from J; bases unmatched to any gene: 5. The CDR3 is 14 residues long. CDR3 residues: CASSPTTGGNIQYF. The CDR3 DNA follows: TGCGCCAGCAGCCCGACGACAGGGGGGAACATTCAGTACTTC.

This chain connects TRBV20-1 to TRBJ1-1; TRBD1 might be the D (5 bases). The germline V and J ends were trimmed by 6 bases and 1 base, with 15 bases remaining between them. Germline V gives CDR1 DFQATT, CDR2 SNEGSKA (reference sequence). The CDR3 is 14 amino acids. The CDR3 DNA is TGCAGTGCCAGTAGAGATCAGGGGAACACTGAAGCTTTCTTT. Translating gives CSASRDQGNTEAFF.

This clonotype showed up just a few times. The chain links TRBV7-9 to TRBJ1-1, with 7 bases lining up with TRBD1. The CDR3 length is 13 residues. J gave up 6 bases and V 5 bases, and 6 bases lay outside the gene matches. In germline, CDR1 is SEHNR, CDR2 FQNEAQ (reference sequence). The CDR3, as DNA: TGTGCCAGCAGCAACGACAGGGTCTCTGAAGCTTTCTTT. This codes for CASSNDRVSEAFF.

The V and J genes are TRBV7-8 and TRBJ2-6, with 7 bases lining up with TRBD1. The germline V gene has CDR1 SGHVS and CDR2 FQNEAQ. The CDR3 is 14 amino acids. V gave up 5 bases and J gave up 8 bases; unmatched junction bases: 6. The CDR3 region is CASSPVQGPNVLTF. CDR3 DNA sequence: TGTGCCAGCAGCCCGGTACAGGGGCCCAACGTCCTGACTTTC.

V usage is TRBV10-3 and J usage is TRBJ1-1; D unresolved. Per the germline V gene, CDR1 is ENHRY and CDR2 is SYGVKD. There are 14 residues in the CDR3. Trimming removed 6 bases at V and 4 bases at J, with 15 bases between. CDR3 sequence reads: CAIRLYREATEAFF. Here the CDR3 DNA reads TGTGCCATCAGGCTATACCGCGAGGCCACTGAAGCTTTCTTT.

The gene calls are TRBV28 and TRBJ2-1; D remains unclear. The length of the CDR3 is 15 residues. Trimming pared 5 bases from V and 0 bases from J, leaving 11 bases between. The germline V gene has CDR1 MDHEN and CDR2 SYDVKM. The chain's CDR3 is CASSLRRSSYNEQFF. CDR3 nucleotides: TGTGCCAGCAGTCTCCGACGGAGCTCCTACAATGAGCAGTTCTTC.

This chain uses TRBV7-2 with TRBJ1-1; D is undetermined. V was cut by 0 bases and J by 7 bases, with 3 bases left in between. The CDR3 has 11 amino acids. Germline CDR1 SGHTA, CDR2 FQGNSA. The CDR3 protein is CASSLAGEAFF. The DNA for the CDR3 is TGTGCCAGCAGCTTAGCAGGTGAAGCTTTCTTT.

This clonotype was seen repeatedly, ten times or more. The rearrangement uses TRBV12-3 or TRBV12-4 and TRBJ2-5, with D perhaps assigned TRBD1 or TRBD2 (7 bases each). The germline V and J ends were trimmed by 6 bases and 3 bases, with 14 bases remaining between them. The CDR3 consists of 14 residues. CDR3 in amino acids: CASSPTGREETQYF. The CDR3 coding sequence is TGTGCCAGCAGCCCGACAGGGAGGGAAGAGACCCAGTACTTC.

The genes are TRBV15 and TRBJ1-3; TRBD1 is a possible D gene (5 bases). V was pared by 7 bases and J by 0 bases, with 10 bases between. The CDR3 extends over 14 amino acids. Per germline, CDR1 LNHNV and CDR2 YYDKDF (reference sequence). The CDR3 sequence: CATNLGGSGNTIYF. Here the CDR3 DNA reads TGTGCCACCAACCTGGGGGGCTCTGGAAACACCATATATTTT.